These T cell receptor beta chains were read from a single sample in a study of cytomegalovirus exposure and HLA in healthy donors. Method: immunoSEQ multiplex PCR; TCRdb's copy keeps in-frame clones and lacks some. The table shows some 110,000 clones, with less than 80% occurring only once. Source material: PBMCs. The receptors shown here come from a man aged 45-65 years in good health and CMV-seronegative. Both conserved end residues are part of each CDR3. Some rows mark clone size as missing; the rest say once, few, many or name a class of expanded clone.

v_call: TRBV6-5
j_call: TRBJ1-2
clone_size: once
cdr3_aa: CASNAGDYGYTF

v_call: TRBV25-1
j_call: TRBJ1-2
clone_size: -
cdr3_aa: CASSEGGTVNYGYTF

v_call: TRBV19
j_call: TRBJ2-7
clone_size: -
cdr3_aa: CASSDGTGGREQYF

v_call: TRBV18
j_call: TRBJ1-2
clone_size: -
cdr3_aa: CASSPGQGPALYGYTF

v_call: TRBV7-9
j_call: TRBJ2-3
clone_size: few
cdr3_aa: CASSPTGSSTDTQYF

v_call: TRBV5-5
j_call: TRBJ1-1
clone_size: -
cdr3_aa: CASSLEQGRMNTEAFF

v_call: TRBV9
j_call: TRBJ2-7
clone_size: few
cdr3_aa: CASSPGRLAALSYEQYF

v_call: TRBV6-6
j_call: TRBJ1-1
clone_size: once
cdr3_aa: CASSYTTGWTEAFF

v_call: TRBV19
j_call: TRBJ1-5
clone_size: -
cdr3_aa: CASSILGGPTNQPQHF

v_call: TRBV5-1
j_call: TRBJ2-3
clone_size: few
cdr3_aa: CASSPDWEDTQYF

v_call: TRBV4-3
j_call: TRBJ2-2
clone_size: -
cdr3_aa: CASSRRRNRGQNTGELFF

v_call: TRBV15
j_call: TRBJ2-3
clone_size: -
cdr3_aa: CATAYRDTQYF

v_call: TRBV7-9
j_call: TRBJ1-1
clone_size: -
cdr3_aa: CSSTDMRGTEAFF

v_call: TRBV7-6
j_call: TRBJ2-3
clone_size: -
cdr3_aa: CASSPRQGAQIADTQYF

v_call: TRBV27
j_call: TRBJ1-5
clone_size: -
cdr3_aa: CASRTFTGADQPQHF

v_call: TRBV4-2
j_call: TRBJ2-7
clone_size: once
cdr3_aa: CASSQGGPRVPQYF

v_call: TRBV9
j_call: TRBJ1-4
clone_size: -
cdr3_aa: CASSSAGPRDRKLFF

v_call: TRBV4-1
j_call: TRBJ1-2
clone_size: few
cdr3_aa: CASSQGSRGNYGYTF

v_call: TRBV30
j_call: TRBJ1-2
clone_size: -
cdr3_aa: CAWIPTGARFGYTF

v_call: TRBV7-9
j_call: TRBJ2-5
clone_size: -
cdr3_aa: CASSFRQGQSEAQYF

v_call: TRBV19
j_call: TRBJ2-1
clone_size: -
cdr3_aa: CASSSSGGDSYNEQFF

v_call: TRBV18
j_call: TRBJ2-7
clone_size: -
cdr3_aa: CASSSGQGSYEQYF

v_call: TRBV6-6
j_call: TRBJ2-5
clone_size: -
cdr3_aa: CASSYSRLALETQYF

v_call: TRBV9
j_call: TRBJ2-3
clone_size: -
cdr3_aa: CASSVRAGVDTQYF

v_call: TRBV19
j_call: TRBJ2-6
clone_size: -
cdr3_aa: CASSTGMSGANVLTF